This T cell receptor (beta chain) was found in a study of CD8 T cells in Susac syndrome. The T cells that were sequenced for TCR beta were CD8+ and CD4+ cells from blood. Through negative isolation, CD4+ and CD8+ T cells were obtained, while TEMRA cells were enriched using FACS. The CDR3 length is 17 residues. V shed 5 bases and J 5 bases; nucleotides not matched to a gene: 7. When the RNA was reverse transcribed, random hexamers were used with an input of roughly 0.5 to 1 ug. The CDR3 of TCR beta was amplified by immunoSEQ multiplex PCR across 54 Vbeta and 13 Jbeta. TCRdb re-called the immunoSEQ multiplex PCR reads through MiXCR, storing one row per CDR3 protein. Seen here are 150,000 to 200,000 distinct CDR3 sequences, 91% observed once, and the top ten hold about 0.1%.

The rearrangement joins TRBV12-3 or TRBV12-4 to TRBJ2-3; TRBD2 matches 16 bases. Sequencing used CD4+ T cells from PBMCs. This sequence originates from a human donor with Susac syndrome. The CDR3 protein is CASSPGTSGGGRDTQYF. The CDR3 nucleotides are TGTGCCAGCAGTCCTGGGACTAGCGGGGGGGGGCGAGATACGCAGTATTTT.